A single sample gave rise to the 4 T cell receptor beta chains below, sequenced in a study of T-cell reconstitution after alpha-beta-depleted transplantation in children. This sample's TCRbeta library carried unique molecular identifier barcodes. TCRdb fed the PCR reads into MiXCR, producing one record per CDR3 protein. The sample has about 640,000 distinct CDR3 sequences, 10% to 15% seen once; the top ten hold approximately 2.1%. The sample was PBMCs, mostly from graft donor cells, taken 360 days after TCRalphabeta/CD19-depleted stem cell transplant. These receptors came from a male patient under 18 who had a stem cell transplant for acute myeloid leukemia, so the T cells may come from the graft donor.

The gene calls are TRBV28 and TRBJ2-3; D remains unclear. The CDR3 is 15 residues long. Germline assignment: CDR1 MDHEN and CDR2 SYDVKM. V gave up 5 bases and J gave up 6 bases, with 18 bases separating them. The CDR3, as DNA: TGTGCCAGCAGTCCACCCTCGGCTCTGGGGGATACGCAGTATTTT. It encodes CASSPPSALGDTQYF.

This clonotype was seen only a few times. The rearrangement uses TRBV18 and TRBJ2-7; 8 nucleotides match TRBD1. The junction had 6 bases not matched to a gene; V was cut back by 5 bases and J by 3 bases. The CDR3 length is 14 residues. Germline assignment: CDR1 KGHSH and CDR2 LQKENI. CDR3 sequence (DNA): TGTGCCAGCTCAAAGGACAGGGACCTCTACGAGCAGTACTTC. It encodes CASSKDRDLYEQYF.

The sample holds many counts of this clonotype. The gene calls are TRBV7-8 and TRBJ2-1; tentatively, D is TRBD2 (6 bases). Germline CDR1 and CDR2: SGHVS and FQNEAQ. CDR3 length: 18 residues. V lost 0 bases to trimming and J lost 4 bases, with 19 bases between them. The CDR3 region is CASSLAYRPREVYNEQFF. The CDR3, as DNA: TGTGCCAGCAGCTTAGCTTATAGACCAAGGGAGGTTTACAATGAGCAGTTCTTC.

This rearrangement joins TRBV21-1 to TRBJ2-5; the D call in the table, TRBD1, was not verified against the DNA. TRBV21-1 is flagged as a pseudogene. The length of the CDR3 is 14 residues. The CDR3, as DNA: TGTGCCAGCAGACAACAGGGGATGGGAGAGACCCAGTACTTC. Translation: CASRQQGMGETQYF.